The clone carrying this T cell receptor beta chain occurred once. Antigen: not known. These data originate in a study of cytomegalovirus exposure and HLA in healthy donors. Points from the study as a whole: Analyses of presence and absence presupposed an approximately uniform sequencing depth across donors. Researchers catalogued about 160 TCR beta chains as cytomegalovirus-associated.

Among the donors, all were healthy bone marrow donors. Germline trimming cut 6 bases from V and 2 bases from J; bases unmatched to any gene: 8. CDR1 and CDR2 (germline): KGHSH, LQKENI. This CDR3 is built from 16 residues. The PCR employed 60 Vbeta primers together with 13 Jbeta primers. This table comes from immunoSEQ multiplex PCR, and its TCRdb copy is limited to in-frame clones, with some not included. The profile shows some 64,000 clones, about 89% of them singletons. The J gene is TRBJ2-5, the V gene TRBV18, with 11 nucleotides matching TRBD2. The clonotype was recovered from a man younger than 40 in good health and CMV-seropositive. The sequencing input was PBMCs. The CDR3 DNA reads as TGTGCCAGCTCTCCAAGACTAGCGGGACTTCAAGAGACCCAGTACTTC. Amino acids: CASSPRLAGLQETQYF.